The sample holds many counts of the clone carrying this T cell receptor beta chain. Antigen: not known. TCRdb processed the reads anew with MiXCR; each CDR3 protein has one entry. The repertoire holds roughly 500,000 distinct CDR3 sequences, with about 33% as singletons. This specimen comes from a study of T cell repertoires in cytomegalovirus infection. Study-wide context: The authors relied on CMV epitopes, both recently identified HLA-C-restricted and well-studied HLA-B-restricted. Public TCR beta signatures provided an indication of both CMV infection and a matching HLA type. Overall study results and limits: Public TCR beta family frequency separated CMV-and-HLA carriers, including in an independent cohort. The ex vivo response was dominated by HLA-C-restricted CMV-specific TCR beta clonotypes.

This sequence was found in a human donor in good health (CMV status not recorded). Some clones in this sample may be carry-over from other donors' samples. The sequenced sample was cultured PBMCs, obtained from culture after CMV antigen stimulation.

Written as DNA, the CDR3 is TGTGCCAGCAGCTTAGTACTAGCCGACAATGAGCAGTTCTTC. Translation: CASSLVLADNEQFF. The chain is built from TRBV7-2 and TRBJ2-1; a possible D gene is TRBD2 (6 bases). V lost 1 base and J 5 bases, leaving 9 bases between the germline ends. This CDR3 spans 14 amino acids. In germline, CDR1 is SGHTA, CDR2 FQGNSA.